This entry concerns a single TCR beta chain. Its antigen remains unknown. The sample comes from a study of radiotherapy plus CTLA-4 blockade in lung cancer. Study background: There were objective responses in 18% of patients, and around 31% had disease control. Findings of the study overall: Strongest reported response predictors: early blood clone changes and post-radiation interferon-beta.

CDR1 SGDLS and CDR2 YYNGEE come from the germline V gene. This CDR3 spans 13 amino acids. With 0 bases removed from V and 3 bases from J, the gap between germline ends came to 6 bases. Using immunoSEQ multiplex PCR, the repertoire was profiled, and TCRdb retains in-frame clones only, with some absent. This sample carries 65,000 to 70,000 clones, less than 80% of them seen once, and the ten largest clones take 8.5% to 10%. The J gene is TRBJ1-1, the V gene TRBV9; D gene unclear. This sequence originates from a human donor with non-small cell lung cancer who had a complete response to radiotherapy plus ipilimumab. Sequencing was performed on peripheral blood, taken from a patient treated with radiotherapy plus ipilimumab. Here the CDR3 reads CASSVGGYTEAFF. The CDR3 DNA sequence: TGTGCCAGCAGCGTAGGTGGATACACTGAAGCTTTCTTT.